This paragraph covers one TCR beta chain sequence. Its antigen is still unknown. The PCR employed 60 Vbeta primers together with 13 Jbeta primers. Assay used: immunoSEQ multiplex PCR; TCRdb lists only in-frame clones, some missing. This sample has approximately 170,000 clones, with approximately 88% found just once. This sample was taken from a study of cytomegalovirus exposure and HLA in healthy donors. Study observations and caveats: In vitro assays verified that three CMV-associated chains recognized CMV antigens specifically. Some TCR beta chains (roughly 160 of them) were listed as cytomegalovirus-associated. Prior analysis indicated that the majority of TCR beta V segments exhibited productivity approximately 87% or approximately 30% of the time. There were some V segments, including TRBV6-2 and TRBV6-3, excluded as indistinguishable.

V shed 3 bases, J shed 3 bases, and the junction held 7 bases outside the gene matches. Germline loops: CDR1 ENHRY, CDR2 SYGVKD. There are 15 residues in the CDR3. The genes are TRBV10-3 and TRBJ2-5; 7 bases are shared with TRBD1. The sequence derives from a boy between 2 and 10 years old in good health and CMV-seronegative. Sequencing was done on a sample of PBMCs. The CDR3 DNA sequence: TGTGCCATCAGTGACGTGACAGGGCGGGAAGAGACCCAGTACTTC. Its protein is CAISDVTGREETQYF.